This record concerns one TCR beta chain sequence. This clonotype was recorded a few times. This clone's antigen is unknown. Nothing much larger sits one base from this clone, and base qualities are not available. The library was obtained by 5' RACE. The data were produced on an Illumina HiSeq 2500. The second PCR ran for about 7 to 11 cycles and used a J-beta primer mix along with a sample-barcoded 5' primer. A template-switch 5' adaptor carrying 12 random nucleotides introduced a unique molecular identifier onto each TCR beta cDNA molecule. Each sample yielded at least 2.5 million CDR3-containing paired-end reads. The Mint cDNA synthesis kit, primed by a TRBC-specific oligonucleotide, was used to synthesize first-strand cDNA from all RNA. After uracil-DNA glycosylase treatment, a first 18-cycle PCR used universal primers M1SS and BC2_uni_R on all cDNA. The original pipeline was this. For normalization, 1 million high-quality reads, each with a distinct molecular identifier, were randomly selected from each sample. Reads sharing molecular identifiers were discarded rather than binned into consensus sequences. MiTCR, set to a Q25 quality threshold and the strictest error-elimination algorithm, was used for CDR3 identification, clonotype clustering and error correction. A nonparametric unseen species model with Euler transformation was used to estimate lower-bound total TCR beta diversity. Using fastp at Q25 and MiXCR, TCRdb reprocessed the public reads and kept productive beta chains. Entries that share a CDR3 protein sequence are merged under the most common genes and DNA. V and J calls and clone size were set by TCRdb, not the authors. Recorded for this sample are 1.5 million or so distinct CDR3 sequences; 40% to 50% of them occurred a single time. Together, the top ten hold roughly 8.2% of the sample.

The approximately 40 donors, aged 6 to 90 years, were systemically healthy Caucasian individuals from Russia. About 10 milliliters of peripheral blood were collected from each donor into EDTA-treated Vacutainer tubes. Ficoll-Paque density-gradient centrifugation was used to isolate PBMCs, with at least 6.5 million per sample. Total RNA, at least 5 micrograms per sample, was extracted from PBMCs with Trizol reagent. Naive CD45RAhigh/CD27high T cell percentages were measured by flow cytometry on a PBMC aliquot from every donor. CDR1 MNHEY and CDR2 SVGAGI were looked up in the germline V gene. V lost 0 bases and J lost 2 bases; the stretch between them is 11 bases long. Including cysteine and phenylalanine, the CDR3 has 16 amino acids. This entry keeps only the CDR3 DNA: 48 bases, framed from base 1. This record comes from a study of blood T cells in healthy people across ages (dated by TCRdb to the mid-2010s). Some background on the complete study: In model experiments, template switching captured roughly one uniquely barcoded TCR beta cDNA molecule for every two T cells. To track age-related changes in TCR beta repertoire diversity, the study relied on deep sequencing normalized with unique cDNA molecular identifiers. Donors were grouped into four age groups: young (average about 15 years), middle-aged (around 39), aged (about 60) and long-lived (approximately 78). To avoid experimental bias, donors of different ages were randomly spread across the sequencing lanes. The study analyzed two additional independent replicas of 1 million unique cDNA reads from the same blood draw for two donors, one aged 18 to 29 and one aged 80 or older. What the work shows at the level of the full study, not this receptor alone: Because the CMV infection status of the donors was unknown, age-related changes in expanded clonotypes may potentially have been confounded. The percentage of naive T cells measured by flow cytometry correlated strongly with observed TCR beta diversity. Estimates of total diversity based on one million sequenced T cells were considered lower bounds and underestimates. As age increased, observed TCR beta diversity per million T cells dropped in a roughly linear way, and a significant reduction was already evident by age 40. The long-lived group showed more naive CD4+ T cells, fewer expanded clones and increased TCR diversity than the aged group, suggesting age selection. Bulk unsorted PBMC profiling prevented conclusive comparison of naive and antigen-experienced compartments.

This sequence uses TRBV6-5 and TRBJ2-1; the D region is possibly TRBD1 or TRBD2, each matching across 5 bases. Source material: blood. The sequence was collected from a young woman in good health. CDR3 loop: CASSYSVGDPYNEQFF. Here is the DNA: TGTGCCAGCAGTTACTCGGTAGGGGACCCCTACAATGAGCAGTTCTTC.